These 28 T cell receptor beta chains originate from one sample sequenced in a study of radiotherapy plus CTLA-4 blockade in lung cancer. The protocol was immunoSEQ multiplex PCR, while the TCRdb copy is restricted to in-frame clones and leaves out a portion. This sample carries roughly 58,000 clones, 70% to 85% of them seen once, and the ten largest clones take around 6.6%. Sequencing used peripheral blood, obtained from a patient treated with radiotherapy plus ipilimumab. The receptors here all came from a human donor with non-small cell lung cancer whose response to radiotherapy plus ipilimumab could not be evaluated.

The V gene is TRBV11-2, the J gene TRBJ2-1; 9 positions agree with TRBD2. V lost 5 bases and J lost 3; bases outside the gene matches: 5. CDR3 length: 15 amino acids. CDR1 and CDR2 from the germline V gene are SGHAT and FQNNGV. The CDR3 coding sequence is TGTGCCAGCAGCCCGGGACTAGCAAACTACAATGAGCAGTTCTTC. It codes for CASSPGLANYNEQFF.

The chain joins TRBV4-1 to TRBJ2-1; 12 bases line up with TRBD2. CDR3 length equals 16 residues. Germline lookup yields CDR1 MGHRA and CDR2 YSYEKL. V trimming: 3 bases; J trimming: 3 bases; junction bases outside the gene matches: 3. The CDR3 DNA is TGCGCCAGCAGCCAGACTAGCGGGAGAGTCTACAATGAGCAGTTCTTC. Protein product: CASSQTSGRVYNEQFF.

The chain links TRBV12-5 to TRBJ2-1, with no clear D. CDR1 is LGHNT, CDR2 FRNRAP, per germline. CDR3 length equals 15 residues. V lost 1 base and J lost 4, with 11 bases in between. The CDR3 sequence: CASGLDSSGYNEQFF. The CDR3 nucleotides read TGTGCTAGTGGTTTGGACAGCTCCGGTTACAATGAGCAGTTCTTC.

This chain connects TRBV7-2 to TRBJ1-2; tentative D call: TRBD1 (5 bases). V gave up 1 base and J gave up 7 bases, with 16 bases separating them. The CDR3 length is 15 residues. Looked up from germline, CDR1 is SGHTA and CDR2 is FQGNSA. Here the CDR3 DNA reads TGTGCCAGCAGCTTAGGATGGCAGGGCCGTCTTGGCTACACCTTC. Its translation: CASSLGWQGRLGYTF.

V and J are TRBV11-3 and TRBJ2-1; tentative D call: TRBD2 (6 bases). V was pared by 5 bases and J by 0 bases, with 14 bases between. The CDR3 has 16 amino acids. From germline, CDR1 is SGHNT and CDR2 YENEEA. The CDR3 sequence: CASSLGGGSSYNEQFF. The CDR3 coding sequence is TGTGCCAGCAGCCTGGGGGGTGGTAGCTCCTACAATGAGCAGTTCTTC. The full variable domain, rest sourced from reference TRBV11-3 and TRBJ2-1, is EAGVVQSPRYKIIEKKQPVAFWCNPISGHNTLYWYLQNLGQGPELLIRYENEEAVDDSQLPKDRFSAERLKGVDSTLKIQPAELGDSAVYLCASSLGGGSSYNEQFFGPGTRLTVL.

This clone has more than one count but fewer than ten. The rearrangement uses TRBV2 and TRBJ2-5; 10 positions agree with TRBD1. The CDR3 spans 15 residues. V was pared by 8 bases and J by 2 bases, with 8 bases of the junction left unmatched. Germline CDR1 reads SNHLY; CDR2 reads FYNNEI. CDR3 protein: CASGKDRGDQETQYF. The DNA for the CDR3 is TGTGCCAGCGGGAAGGACAGGGGGGATCAAGAGACCCAGTACTTC.

This chain joins TRBV7-2 and TRBJ1-2; TRBD1 is a possible D gene (6 bases). CDR3 length equals 15 residues. Germline CDR1 SGHTA, CDR2 FQGNSA. Trimming shortened V by 0 bases and J by 4 bases, and 12 bases separated the two germline ends. Here the CDR3 DNA reads TGTGCCAGCAGCTTAGCGGGGCAGGGGAGCTATGGCTACACCTTC. Translated, it gives CASSLAGQGSYGYTF.

The gene calls are TRBV19 and TRBJ2-4; D perhaps matches TRBD1 (5 bases). V gave up 9 bases and J gave up 0 bases, with 24 bases separating them. The germline V gene has CDR1 LNHDA and CDR2 SQIVND (reference sequence). CDR3 length equals 18 residues. CDR3 sequence (DNA): TGTGCCAGCTCCACCCCGAATGGGCAGGGCCTAGCCAAAAACATTCAGTACTTC. This codes for CASSTPNGQGLAKNIQYF.

The V and J genes are TRBV7-2 and TRBJ1-2; D is possibly TRBD1 (6 bases). Trimming stripped 2 bases from V and 0 bases from J, with 10 bases between. Germline CDR1 reads SGHTA; CDR2 reads FQGNSA. This CDR3 comprises 15 residues. The CDR3 loop reads CASSLQQGANYGYTF. Written as DNA, the CDR3 is TGTGCCAGCAGCTTACAACAGGGAGCTAACTATGGCTACACCTTC.

The sample holds one count of this clone. The V and J genes are TRBV12-2 and TRBJ2-1; the tabulated D call, TRBD2, remains unverified against the DNA. TRBV12-2 is annotated as a pseudogene. The CDR3 covers 11 residues. CDR3 in amino acids: CASRLRREQFF. The CDR3 DNA sequence: TGTGCAAGTCGCTTACGGCGGGAGCAGTTCTTC.

The chain is built from TRBV7-9 and TRBJ2-7, with D possibly matching TRBD2 (6 bases). The length of the CDR3 is 14 residues. V was clipped by 4 bases and J by 5 bases, with 15 bases between them. Germline-derived CDR1 and CDR2 are SEHNR and FQNEAQ (reference sequence). CDR3 nucleotide sequence: TGTGCCAGCAGCTGGGCGGGCGGCGGGGACGAGCAGTACTTC. Translation gives CASSWAGGGDEQYF.

This clone was picked up a small number of times. The chain recombines TRBV14 with TRBJ2-2; a possible D gene is TRBD2 (6 bases). The CDR3 length is 14 residues. Germline V gene lookup returns CDR1 SGHDN and CDR2 FVKESK. Trimming pared 4 bases from V and 3 bases from J, leaving 9 bases between. The CDR3 coding sequence is TGTGCCAGCAGCCCCGGGAGAGACACCGGGGAGCTGTTTTTT. This encodes CASSPGRDTGELFF.

V is TRBV30 and J is TRBJ2-7; maybe TRBD1 (5 bases). The germline V and J ends were trimmed by 6 bases and 2 bases, with 14 bases remaining between them. Germline values: CDR1 GTSNPN, CDR2 SVGIG (reference sequence). The CDR3 sequence is 13 residues long. This CDR3 reads CACLTAATYEQYF. The CDR3, as DNA: TGTGCCTGTTTGACAGCCGCAACCTACGAGCAGTACTTC.

The chain uses TRBV18 and TRBJ2-7; maybe TRBD2 (7 bases). This CDR3 has 17 amino acids. Germline CDR1 and CDR2: KGHSH and LQKENI. V shed 0 bases and J shed 2 bases, with 17 bases lying between them. The CDR3 DNA follows: TGTGCCAGCTCACCACCGAGGGGGGAGGGGCGCACCTACGAGCAGTACTTC. This translates into CASSPPRGEGRTYEQYF.

This clone is a singleton in its sample. The chain recombines TRBV9 with TRBJ1-2, with D perhaps matching TRBD1 (6 bases). This CDR3 region has 13 residues. Germline V gene data show CDR1 as SGDLS and CDR2 as YYNGEE. V was trimmed by 3 bases and J by 4 bases, leaving 10 bases between them. CDR3 loop: CASSDRATYGYTF. CDR3 DNA: TGTGCCAGCAGCGACAGGGCGACCTATGGCTACACCTTC.

This chain uses TRBV25-1 with TRBJ1-2; 8 nucleotides agree with TRBD1. This CDR3 has 15 amino acids. CDR1 and CDR2 (germline): MGHDK, SYGVNS. V was pared by 1 base and J by 8 bases, with 9 bases of the junction left unmatched. The CDR3, as DNA: TGTGCCAGCAGTGAATCCCCTACAGGGGGAAAGGGCTACACCTTC. Amino acid sequence: CASSESPTGGKGYTF.

The rearrangement joins TRBV19 to TRBJ2-7, with a tentative D call TRBD2 (6 bases). The CDR3 spans 13 residues. Germline CDR1 LNHDA, CDR2 SQIVND (reference sequence). Trimming took 3 bases from V and 4 from J, leaving 10 bases between them. The DNA for the CDR3 is TGTGCCAGTAGTATCGAGGGGAGGTACGAGCAGTACTTC. It translates to CASSIEGRYEQYF.

This sequence joins TRBV7-8 and TRBJ1-2, with 7 nucleotides matching TRBD1. The germline CDR1 and CDR2 sequences are SGHVS and FQNEAQ. This CDR3 contains 15 residues. The trim removed 2 bases at V and 1 base at J, leaving 4 bases unmatched. CDR3 amino acids: CASSLKGAGNYGYTF. The CDR3 region has the DNA TGTGCCAGCAGCTTAAAGGGGGCGGGTAACTATGGCTACACCTTC.

V usage is TRBV6-6 and J usage is TRBJ2-3, with TRBD1 matching over 7 bases. The CDR3 spans 14 residues. V lost 7 bases to trimming and J lost 4 bases; unmatched junction nucleotides: 8. The germline CDR1 and CDR2 sequences are MNHNY and SVGAGI (reference sequence). CDR3 DNA sequence: TGTGCCAGCACCTCAGGGGGTGCCTCAGATACGCAGTATTTT. Protein: CASTSGGASDTQYF.

This clone was detected a few times. The CDR3 coding sequence is TGTGCCAGCAGCTTTAGTTCCGTGTCCTACGAGCAGTACTTC. Protein sequence: CASSFSSVSYEQYF. The chain is built from TRBV5-4 and TRBJ2-5; D is uncertain. The end of the DNA fits TRBJ2-7 better, so the J call may be wrong. In germline, CDR1 is SGHNT, CDR2 YYREEE (reference sequence). The CDR3 has 14 residues.

V is TRBV29-1 and J is TRBJ1-2; 8 bases fit TRBD1. CDR1 and CDR2 (germline): SQVTM, ANQGSEA. With 1 base clipped from V and 4 bases from J, the junction kept 8 bases outside the gene matches. This CDR3 region has 15 residues. The CDR3 here is CSVEAPGQEGYGYTF. CDR3 bases: TGCAGCGTTGAAGCGCCGGGACAGGAAGGCTATGGCTACACCTTC.

This chain links TRBV7-9 with TRBJ1-1; D might be TRBD1 (5 bases). Deletions cut 3 bases from V and 6 bases from J, with 14 bases between. The CDR3 extends over 14 amino acids. CDR1 is SEHNR and CDR2 is FQNEAQ in the germline V gene (reference sequence). CDR3 bases: TGTGCCAGCAGCTTCGGGCAGGGAGGCTCTGAAGCTTTCTTT. It is translated as CASSFGQGGSEAFF.

This chain joins TRBV6-5 and TRBJ1-2; maybe TRBD1 (5 bases). The CDR3 totals 13 residues. Trimming removed 5 bases at V and 4 bases at J, with 11 bases between. CDR1 and CDR2 from the germline V gene are MNHEY and SVGAGI. This CDR3 is CASSPGGIYGYTF. The CDR3 DNA follows: TGTGCCAGCAGTCCCGGGGGGATCTATGGCTACACCTTC.

The chain uses TRBV19 and TRBJ2-7, with D unresolved. CDR1 is LNHDA and CDR2 is SQIVND in the germline V gene (reference sequence). V lost 8 bases and J lost 3, with 17 bases in between. CDR3 length equals 14 residues. CDR3: CASSPQNLDYEQYF. CDR3 nucleotides: TGTGCCAGTTCCCCACAGAATCTCGACTACGAGCAGTACTTC.

The J gene is TRBJ2-7, the V gene TRBV5-1; tentatively, D is TRBD1 (5 bases). From germline, CDR1 is SGHRS and CDR2 YFSETQ. The CDR3 length is 14 residues. V gave up 0 bases and J gave up 3 bases, with 10 bases separating them. The CDR3 here is CASSLGPGLYEQYF. The CDR3 DNA sequence: TGCGCCAGCAGCTTGGGTCCAGGGCTCTACGAGCAGTACTTC.

The gene calls are TRBV9 and TRBJ1-6, with a tentative D call TRBD1 (6 bases). CDR1 is SGDLS and CDR2 is YYNGEE in the germline V gene. The V and J ends lost 0 bases and 3 bases respectively, with 10 bases between them. The CDR3 consists of 16 residues. As DNA, the CDR3 is TGTGCCAGCAGCGTAGGGACAGACTTCTATAATTCACCCCTCCACTTT. Its translation: CASSVGTDFYNSPLHF.

The rearrangement joins TRBV5-6 to TRBJ1-1, with a tentative D call TRBD1 (5 bases). Deletions cut 0 bases from V and 0 bases from J, with 15 bases between. There are 17 residues in the CDR3. CDR1 and CDR2 (germline): SGHDT, YYEEEE. This CDR3 reads CASSLGQRSPLNTEAFF. CDR3 nucleotide sequence: TGTGCCAGCAGCTTGGGACAGCGAAGCCCACTGAACACTGAAGCTTTCTTT.

The chain recombines TRBV2 with TRBJ1-4; 9 bases match TRBD1. This CDR3 is 17 amino acids long. Germline values: CDR1 SNHLY, CDR2 FYNNEI. Trimming took 7 bases from V and 2 from J; bases not matched to a gene: 11. The CDR3 loop is CASTAETGGLTNEKLFF. The CDR3 coding sequence is TGTGCCAGCACTGCAGAAACAGGGGGCCTTACTAATGAAAAACTGTTTTTT.